Sequencing of this T cell receptor beta chain was carried out in a study of control samples from healthy donors and cancer patients. This CDR3 comprises 14 residues. Per germline, CDR1 SGHVS and CDR2 FNYEAQ. Trimming pared 5 bases from V and 2 bases from J, leaving 13 bases between. The data were produced by immunoSEQ multiplex PCR, yet TCRdb's version contains in-frame clones alone and is incomplete. Here the sample spans approximately 150,000 clones, around nine tenths being singletons. Material: PBMCs. The clonotype comes from a man aged 50 or older with head and neck cancer. V is TRBV7-6 and J is TRBJ2-7; a possible D gene is TRBD2 (6 bases). The DNA of the CDR3 is TGTGCCAGCAGCCTTGTTAGCGGACCCTACGAGCAGTACTTC. Translated, it gives CASSLVSGPYEQYF.